This entry lists 4 T cell receptor beta chains sequenced from one sample in a study of T cells in Graves' hyperthyroidism and ophthalmopathy. TCR beta CDR3 sequences were amplified from RNA transcripts. First-round RT-PCR with HTBI primers amplified the TCR CDR3 region. TCRdb processed the multiplex PCR reads anew with MiXCR; each CDR3 protein has one entry. The data show 250,000 to 300,000 distinct CDR3 sequences, with 10% to 15% seen just once and 7.8% held by the top ten. Sequenced sample: blood. Receptor source: a woman in her twenties or thirties with Graves' hyperthyroidism that later progressed to Graves' ophthalmopathy.

This clonotype was found many times. The J gene is TRBJ2-1, the V gene TRBV29-1, with unresolved D. This CDR3 spans 15 amino acids. The germline gives CDR1 SQVTM, CDR2 ANQGSEA. V was trimmed by 7 bases and J by 4 bases, leaving 20 bases between them. CDR3: CSGDGWSESYNEQFF. CDR3 sequence (DNA): TGCAGCGGTGATGGGTGGTCGGAGAGTTACAATGAGCAGTTCTTC.

The sample holds many counts of this clonotype. The rearrangement uses TRBV27 and TRBJ2-7; 11 nucleotides align to TRBD2. In germline, CDR1 is MNHEY, CDR2 SMNVEV (reference sequence). CDR3 length: 16 amino acids. J lost 1 base, V lost 6 bases, and 8 bases had no gene match. In DNA, the CDR3 is TGTGCCAGCAGCCCGTACGGGACTAGCGGATCCTACGAGCAGTACTTC. Encoded protein: CASSPYGTSGSYEQYF.

This clonotype was counted many times. The rearrangement joins TRBV4-3 to TRBJ2-7; possibly TRBD1 for D (5 bases). V shed 4 bases and J shed 3 bases, with 7 bases lying between them. CDR3 length: 12 residues. Germline V gene sequence: CDR1 LGHNA, CDR2 YSLEER. CDR3 residues: CASSRRVYEQYF. The CDR3, as DNA: TGCGCCAGCAGCCGCAGGGTCTACGAGCAGTACTTC.

This clonotype has ten or more counts. The chain uses TRBV11-2 and TRBJ2-2, with D uncertain. The CDR3 extends over 15 amino acids. Germline CDR1 is SGHAT and CDR2 is FQNNGV. Trimming pared 3 bases from V and 7 bases from J, leaving 15 bases between. The CDR3 region is CASSLGDQADGELFF. The CDR3 region has the DNA TGTGCCAGCAGCTTGGGTGACCAGGCGGACGGGGAGCTGTTTTTT.